This TCR beta chain was recorded in a study of cytomegalovirus exposure and HLA in healthy donors. Looking at the study overall: Around 80 million unique TCR sequences came from HLA-typed donors in an early release.

Germline values: CDR1 MNHEY, CDR2 SVGAGI. The V end lost 2 bases, the J end lost 0 bases, and 11 bases lay between the germline ends. This CDR3 contains 15 residues. Use of 60 Vbeta and 13 Jbeta primers characterized the PCR. Generated by immunoSEQ multiplex PCR, the TCRdb table keeps only in-frame clones and is missing some. The repertoire holds more than 100,000 clones, with 76% as singletons. The rearrangement joins TRBV6-5 to TRBJ2-7; maybe TRBD2 (6 bases). The TCR sequence derives from a woman aged 18-29 years in good health and CMV-seropositive. What was sequenced was PBMCs. In nucleotides, the CDR3 is TGTGCCAGCAGTTACAGCGGGCAGAGCTCCTACGAGCAGTACTTC. It specifies CASSYSGQSSYEQYF.